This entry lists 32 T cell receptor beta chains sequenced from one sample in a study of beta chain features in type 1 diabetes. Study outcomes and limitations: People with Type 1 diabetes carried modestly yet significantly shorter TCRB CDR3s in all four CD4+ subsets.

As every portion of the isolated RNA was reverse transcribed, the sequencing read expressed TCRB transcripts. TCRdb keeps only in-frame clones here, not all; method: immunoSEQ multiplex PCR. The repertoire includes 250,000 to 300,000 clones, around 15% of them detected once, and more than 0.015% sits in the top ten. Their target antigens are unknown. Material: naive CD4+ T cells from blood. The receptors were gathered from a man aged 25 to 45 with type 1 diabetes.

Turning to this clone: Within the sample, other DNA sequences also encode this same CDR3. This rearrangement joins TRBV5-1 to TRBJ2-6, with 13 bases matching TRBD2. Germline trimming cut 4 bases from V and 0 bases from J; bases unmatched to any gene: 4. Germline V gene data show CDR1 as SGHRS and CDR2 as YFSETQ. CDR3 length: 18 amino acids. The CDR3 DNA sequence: TGCGCCAGCAGCCTCGGACTAGCGGGAGTCTCTGGGGCCAACGTCCTGACTTTC. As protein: CASSLGLAGVSGANVLTF.

CDR3 region: CASSDTVQGNTIYF. As DNA, the CDR3 is TGTGCCAGCAGTGACACCGTACAGGGGAACACCATATATTTT. This sequence joins TRBV2 and TRBJ1-3; the match to TRBD1 covers 7 bases. The junction had 6 bases not matched to a gene; V was cut back by 3 bases and J by 7 bases. The length of the CDR3 is 14 residues. CDR1 SNHLY and CDR2 FYNNEI come from the germline V gene.

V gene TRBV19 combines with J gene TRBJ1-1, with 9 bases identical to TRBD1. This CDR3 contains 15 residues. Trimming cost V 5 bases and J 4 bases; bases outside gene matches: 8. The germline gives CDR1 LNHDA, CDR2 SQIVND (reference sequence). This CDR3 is CASSGGTGRPTEAFF. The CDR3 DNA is TGTGCCAGTAGTGGCGGGACAGGGCGGCCCACTGAAGCTTTCTTT.

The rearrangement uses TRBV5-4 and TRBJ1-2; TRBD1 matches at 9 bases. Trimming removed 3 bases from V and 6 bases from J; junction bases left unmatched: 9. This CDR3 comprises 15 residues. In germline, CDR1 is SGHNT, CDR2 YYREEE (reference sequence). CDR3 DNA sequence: TGTGCCAGCAGCTCGACGGACAGGGGAGGCCATGGCTACACCTTC. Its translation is CASSSTDRGGHGYTF.

The CDR3 is CASSSRGGGYEQYF. CDR3 nucleotides: TGTGCCAGCAGTTCCCGGGGAGGGGGCTACGAGCAGTACTTC. V is TRBV6-5 and J is TRBJ2-7, with a weak D call TRBD2 (7 bases). Trimming removed 4 bases at V and 3 bases at J, with 13 bases between. The CDR3 is made up of 14 amino acids. The V gene's germline CDR1 is MNHEY and CDR2 SVGAGI.

Here the CDR3 DNA reads TGTGCCAGCAGCTCTAGCCCAATTTCGGGGTATCGGGAGCTGTTTTTT. Protein: CASSSSPISGYRELFF. This chain links TRBV7-3 with TRBJ2-2; possible D gene TRBD2, 5 bases. The ends were cut back, 4 bases at V and 9 bases at J, with 21 bases in the middle. The CDR3 totals 16 residues. CDR1 and CDR2 (germline): SGHTA, FQGTGA. Together with reference TRBV7-3 and TRBJ2-2, the CDR3 gives the full variable domain: GAGVSQTPSNKVTEKGKYVELRCDPISGHTALYWYRQSLGQGPEFLIYFQGTGAADDSGLPNDRFFAVRPEGSVSTLKIQRTERGDSAVYLCASSSSPISGYRELFFGEGSRLTVL.

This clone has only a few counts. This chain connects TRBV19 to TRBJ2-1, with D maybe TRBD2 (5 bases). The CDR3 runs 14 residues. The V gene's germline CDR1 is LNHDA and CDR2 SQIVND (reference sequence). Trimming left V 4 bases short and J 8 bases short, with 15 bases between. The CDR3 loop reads CASSKRGLNDEQFF. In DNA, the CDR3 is TGTGCCAGTAGTAAACGAGGACTCAACGATGAGCAGTTCTTC.

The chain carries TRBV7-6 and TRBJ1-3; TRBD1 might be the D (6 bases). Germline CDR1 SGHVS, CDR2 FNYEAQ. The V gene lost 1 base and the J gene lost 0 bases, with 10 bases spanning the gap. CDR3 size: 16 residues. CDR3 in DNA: TGTGCCAGCAGCTTAGAAATCAGGGGCTCTGGAAACACCATATATTTT. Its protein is CASSLEIRGSGNTIYF.

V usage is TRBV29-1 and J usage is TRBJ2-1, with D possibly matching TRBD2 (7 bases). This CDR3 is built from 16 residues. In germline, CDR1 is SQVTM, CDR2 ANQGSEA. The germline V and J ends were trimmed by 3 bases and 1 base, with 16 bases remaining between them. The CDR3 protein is CSVEEGGGASYNEQFF. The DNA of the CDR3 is TGCAGCGTTGAGGAGGGGGGAGGGGCGTCCTACAATGAGCAGTTCTTC.

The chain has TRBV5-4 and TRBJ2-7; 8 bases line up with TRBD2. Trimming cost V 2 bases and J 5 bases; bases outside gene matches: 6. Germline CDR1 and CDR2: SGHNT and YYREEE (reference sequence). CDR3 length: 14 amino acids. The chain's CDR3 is CASSFGGRKDEQYF. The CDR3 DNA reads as TGTGCCAGCAGCTTCGGCGGGAGGAAGGACGAGCAGTACTTC.

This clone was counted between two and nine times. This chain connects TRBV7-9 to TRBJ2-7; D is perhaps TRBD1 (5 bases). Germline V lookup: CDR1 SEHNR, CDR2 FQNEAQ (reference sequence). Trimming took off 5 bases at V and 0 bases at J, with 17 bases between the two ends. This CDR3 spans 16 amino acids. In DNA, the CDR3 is TGTGCCAGCAGCCCCCTCTTCGGTGACAGCTCCTACGAGCAGTACTTC. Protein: CASSPLFGDSSYEQYF.

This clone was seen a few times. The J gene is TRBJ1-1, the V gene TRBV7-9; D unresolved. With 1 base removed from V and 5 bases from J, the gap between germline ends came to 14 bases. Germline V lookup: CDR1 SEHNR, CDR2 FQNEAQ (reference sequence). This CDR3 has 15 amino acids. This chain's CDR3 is CASSLVGRVGTEAFF. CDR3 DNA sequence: TGTGCCAGCAGCTTAGTAGGGAGGGTCGGGACTGAAGCTTTCTTT.

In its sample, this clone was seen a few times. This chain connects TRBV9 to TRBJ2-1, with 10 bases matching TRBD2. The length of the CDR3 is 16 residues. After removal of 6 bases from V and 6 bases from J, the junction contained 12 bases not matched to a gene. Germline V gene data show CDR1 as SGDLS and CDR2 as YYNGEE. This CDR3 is CASTSLPGLASNEQFF. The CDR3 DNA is TGTGCCAGCACCTCACTCCCGGGACTAGCGAGCAATGAGCAGTTCTTC. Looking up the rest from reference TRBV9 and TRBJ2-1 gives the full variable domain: DSGVTQTPKHLITATGQRVTLRCSPRSGDLSVYWYQQSLDQGLQFLIQYYNGEERAKGNILERFSAQQFPDLHSELNLSSLELGDSALYFCASTSLPGLASNEQFFGPGTRLTVL.

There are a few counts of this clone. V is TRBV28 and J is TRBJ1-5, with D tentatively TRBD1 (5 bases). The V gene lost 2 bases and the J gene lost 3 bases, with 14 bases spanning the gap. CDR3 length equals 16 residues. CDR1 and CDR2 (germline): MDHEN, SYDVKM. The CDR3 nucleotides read TGTGCCAGCAGTTTAGCCGGGGGGGTGTACAATCAGCCCCAGCATTTT. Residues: CASSLAGGVYNQPQHF.

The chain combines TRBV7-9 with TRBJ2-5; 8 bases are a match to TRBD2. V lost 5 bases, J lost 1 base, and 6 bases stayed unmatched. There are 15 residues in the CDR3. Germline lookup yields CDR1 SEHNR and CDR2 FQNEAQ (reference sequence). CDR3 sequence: CASSPGGPAQETQYF. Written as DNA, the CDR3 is TGTGCCAGCAGCCCGGGGGGGCCTGCCCAAGAGACCCAGTACTTC.

CDR3 nucleotide sequence: TGCGCCAGCAGCTTGGTACGTGGCCTAGCGGGAAACGAGCAGTACTTC. Its protein product is CASSLVRGLAGNEQYF. The rearrangement joins TRBV5-1 to TRBJ2-7; 9 bases match TRBD2. Per germline, CDR1 SGHRS and CDR2 YFSETQ. This CDR3 comprises 16 residues. V trimming: 0 bases; J trimming: 5 bases; junction bases outside the gene matches: 9.

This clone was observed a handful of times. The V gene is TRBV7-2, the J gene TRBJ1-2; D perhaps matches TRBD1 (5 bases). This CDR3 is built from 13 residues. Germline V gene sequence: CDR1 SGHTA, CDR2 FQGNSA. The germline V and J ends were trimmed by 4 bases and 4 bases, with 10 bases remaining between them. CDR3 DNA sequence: TGTGCCAGCAGCTATCAGGGTATCTATGGCTACACCTTC. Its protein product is CASSYQGIYGYTF.

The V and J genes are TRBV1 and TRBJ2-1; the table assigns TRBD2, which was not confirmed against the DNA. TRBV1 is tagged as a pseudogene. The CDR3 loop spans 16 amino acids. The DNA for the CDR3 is TGCACCAGCAGCCAAGAAGCGGGAGTTACCTACAATGAGCAGTTCTTC. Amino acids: CTSSQEAGVTYNEQFF.

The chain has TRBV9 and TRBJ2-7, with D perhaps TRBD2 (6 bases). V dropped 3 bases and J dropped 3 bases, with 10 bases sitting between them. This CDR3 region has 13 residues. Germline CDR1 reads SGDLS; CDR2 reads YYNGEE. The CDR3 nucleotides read TGTGCCAGCAGCGCACAGGACTACTACGAGCAGTACTTC. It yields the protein CASSAQDYYEQYF.

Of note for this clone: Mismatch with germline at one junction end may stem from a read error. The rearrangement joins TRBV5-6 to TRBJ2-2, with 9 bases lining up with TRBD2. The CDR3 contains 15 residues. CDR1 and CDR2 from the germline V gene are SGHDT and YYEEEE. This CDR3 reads CASSPGTSHTGDLFF. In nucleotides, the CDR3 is TGTGCCAGCAGCCCGGGGACTAGCCACACCGGGGACCTGTTTTTT.

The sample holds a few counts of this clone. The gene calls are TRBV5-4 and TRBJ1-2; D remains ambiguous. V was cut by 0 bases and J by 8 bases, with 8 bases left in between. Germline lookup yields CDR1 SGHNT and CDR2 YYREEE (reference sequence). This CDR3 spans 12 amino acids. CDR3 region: CASSLVASGYTF. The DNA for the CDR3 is TGTGCCAGCAGCTTGGTGGCCTCGGGCTACACCTTC.

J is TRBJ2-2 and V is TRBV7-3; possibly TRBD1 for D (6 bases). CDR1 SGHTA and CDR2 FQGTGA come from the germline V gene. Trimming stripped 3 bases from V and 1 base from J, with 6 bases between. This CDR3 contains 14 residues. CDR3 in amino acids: CASSLTGNTGELFF. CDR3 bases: TGTGCCAGCAGCTTGACAGGGAACACCGGGGAGCTGTTTTTT.

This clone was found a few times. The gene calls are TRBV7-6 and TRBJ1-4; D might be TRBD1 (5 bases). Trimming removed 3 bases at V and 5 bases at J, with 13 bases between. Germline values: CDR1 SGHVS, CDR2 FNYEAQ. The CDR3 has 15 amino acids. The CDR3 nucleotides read TGTGCCAGCAGCTTGACGTTGGGGCAGAATGAAAAACTGTTTTTT. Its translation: CASSLTLGQNEKLFF.

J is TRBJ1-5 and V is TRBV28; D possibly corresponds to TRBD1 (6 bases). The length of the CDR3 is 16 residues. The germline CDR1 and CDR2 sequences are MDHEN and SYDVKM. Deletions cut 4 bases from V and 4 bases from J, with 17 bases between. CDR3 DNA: TGTGCCAGCAGTTACCCTACCGGGACAACGAATCAGCCCCAGCATTTT. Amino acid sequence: CASSYPTGTTNQPQHF.

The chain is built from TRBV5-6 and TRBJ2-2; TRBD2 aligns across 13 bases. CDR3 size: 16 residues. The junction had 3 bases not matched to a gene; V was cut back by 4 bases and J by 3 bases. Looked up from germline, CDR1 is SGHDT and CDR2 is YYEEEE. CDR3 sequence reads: CASSIGTSGDTGELFF. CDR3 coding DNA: TGTGCCAGCAGCATCGGGACTAGCGGGGACACCGGGGAGCTGTTTTTT.

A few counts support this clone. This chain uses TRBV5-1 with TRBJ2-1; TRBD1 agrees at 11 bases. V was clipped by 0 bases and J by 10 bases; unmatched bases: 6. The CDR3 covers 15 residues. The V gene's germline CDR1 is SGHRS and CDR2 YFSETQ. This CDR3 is CASSLAGTGGIEQFF. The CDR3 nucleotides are TGCGCCAGCAGCTTGGCCGGGACAGGGGGTATCGAGCAGTTCTTC.

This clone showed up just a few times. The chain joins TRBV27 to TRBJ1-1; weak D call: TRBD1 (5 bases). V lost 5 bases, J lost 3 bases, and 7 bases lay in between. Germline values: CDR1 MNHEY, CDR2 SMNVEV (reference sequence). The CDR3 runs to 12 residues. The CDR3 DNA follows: TGTGCCAGCAGTCCAGGGTACACTGAAGCTTTCTTT. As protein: CASSPGYTEAFF.

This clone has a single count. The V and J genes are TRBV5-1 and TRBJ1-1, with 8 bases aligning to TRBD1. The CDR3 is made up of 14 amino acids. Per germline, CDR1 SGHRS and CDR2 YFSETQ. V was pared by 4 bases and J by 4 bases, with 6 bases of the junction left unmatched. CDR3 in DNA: TGCGCCAGCAGCGTCAGGGGGCATGGCACTGAAGCTTTCTTT. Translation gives CASSVRGHGTEAFF.

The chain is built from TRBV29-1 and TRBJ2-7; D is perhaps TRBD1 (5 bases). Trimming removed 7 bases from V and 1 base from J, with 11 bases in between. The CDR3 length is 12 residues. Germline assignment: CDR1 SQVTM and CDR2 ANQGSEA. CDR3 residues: CSGRAGSYEQYF. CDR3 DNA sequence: TGCAGCGGCAGGGCAGGGTCCTACGAGCAGTACTTC.

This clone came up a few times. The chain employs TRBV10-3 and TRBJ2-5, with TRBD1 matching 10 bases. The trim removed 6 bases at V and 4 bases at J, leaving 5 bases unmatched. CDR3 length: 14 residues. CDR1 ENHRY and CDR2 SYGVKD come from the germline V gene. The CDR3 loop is CAIRGGQGGETQYF. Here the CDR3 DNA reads TGTGCCATCAGAGGAGGACAGGGGGGAGAGACCCAGTACTTC.

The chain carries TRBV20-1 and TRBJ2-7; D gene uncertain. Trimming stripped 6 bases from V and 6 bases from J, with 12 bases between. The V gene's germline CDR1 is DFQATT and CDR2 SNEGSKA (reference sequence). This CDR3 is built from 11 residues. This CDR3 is CSATPTSEQYF. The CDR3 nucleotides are TGCAGTGCGACACCGACGAGCGAGCAGTACTTC.

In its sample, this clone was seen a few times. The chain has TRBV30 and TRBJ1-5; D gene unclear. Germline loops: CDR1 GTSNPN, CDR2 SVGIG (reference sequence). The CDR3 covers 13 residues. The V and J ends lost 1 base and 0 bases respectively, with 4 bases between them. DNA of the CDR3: TGTGCCTGGAGTGAGCTTAGCAATCAGCCCCAGCATTTT. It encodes CAWSELSNQPQHF.